This TCR beta chain is drawn from a study of control samples from healthy donors and cancer patients. Sequencing used immunoSEQ multiplex PCR; TCRdb keeps in-frame clones, though not all of them. Among about 140,000 clones listed, about 91% were seen once. The CDR3 runs 17 residues. Germline V gene lookup returns CDR1 MGHRA and CDR2 YSYEKL. V dropped 0 bases and J dropped 3; count of bases not matched to a gene: 3. The clonotype was recovered from a man aged 30-40 years in good health. This chain links TRBV4-1 with TRBJ2-3; 13 bases agree with TRBD2. The sequencing input was blood. For the CDR3, the DNA is TGCGCCAGCAGCCAAGACCCACTAGCGGGGGGGACAGATACGCAGTATTTT. It encodes CASSQDPLAGGTDTQYF.